This paragraph reports one T cell receptor beta chain. What it binds is not known. Measured with immunoSEQ multiplex PCR; TCRdb has only the in-frame clones, and not every one. The sample records around 100,000 clones, approximately 88% being singletons. The data are from a study of identifying expanded T cells in peripheral blood. Collection occurred without any documented infections or immune events in donors. Study-wide results and limits: Technical replicates showed roughly 1.2 changed clones; two weeks around 15; four weeks 19.

The specimen sequenced was blood. This TCR was recovered from a person aged 18 to 70 in good health.

The DNA for the CDR3 is TGTGCCAGCAGCCAGGCCCTTCGGATAGCGGGGGCAACACACAATGAGCAGTTCTTC. Amino acids: CASSQALRIAGATHNEQFF. The chain links TRBV4-2 to TRBJ2-1, with 9 bases fitting TRBD2. CDR3 size: 19 residues. The germline gives CDR1 LGHNA, CDR2 YNFKEQ. The junction had 17 bases not matched to a gene; V was cut back by 3 bases and J by 5 bases.